The next 13 T cell receptor beta chains were all read from a single sample in a study of T cell changes during pregnancy in multiple sclerosis. The repertoire was sequenced with immunoSEQ multiplex PCR; TCRdb's copy has only in-frame clones and lacks some. This table has about 38,000 clones, 93% appearing once. Sequenced material: CD8+ T cells from peripheral blood mononuclear cells, taken in the third trimester of pregnancy. Source of these receptors: a female donor with multiple sclerosis, enrolled in a pregnancy study.

The chain has TRBV4-1 and TRBJ1-6; unclear D gene. This CDR3 spans 15 amino acids. With 1 base removed from V and 5 bases from J, the gap between germline ends came to 9 bases. From germline, CDR1 is MGHRA and CDR2 YSYEKL. Written as DNA, the CDR3 is TGCGCCAGCAGCCAAGGAGGCGTCGATAATTCACCCCTCCACTTT. The encoded protein is CASSQGGVDNSPLHF.

The genes are TRBV29-1 and TRBJ1-2, with D possibly being TRBD1 (5 bases). The CDR3 consists of 11 residues. Germline V gene sequence: CDR1 SQVTM, CDR2 ANQGSEA. Between the trimmed V and J ends, which lost 0 bases and 12 bases, there was a span of 11 bases. CDR3 sequence: CSVEDQGFDTF. The CDR3 DNA is TGCAGCGTTGAAGATCAGGGATTTGACACCTTC.

This chain connects TRBV5-6 to TRBJ2-2; D ambiguous. Looked up from germline, CDR1 is SGHDT and CDR2 is YYEEEE. The CDR3 runs to 12 residues. Between the trimmed V and J ends, which lost 1 base and 5 bases, there was a span of 3 bases. In DNA form, the CDR3 reads TGTGCCAGCAGCTTGATAACCGGGGAGCTGTTTTTT. Translating it yields CASSLITGELFF. The full variable domain, in which reference TRBV5-6 and TRBJ2-2 provide the parts outside the CDR3, is DAGVTQSPTHLIKTRGQQVTLRCSPKSGHDTVSWYQQALGQGPQFIFQYYEEEERQRGNFPDRFSGHQFPNYSSELNVNALLLGDSALYLCASSLITGELFFGEGSRLTVL.

The J gene is TRBJ1-1, the V gene TRBV6-6; no firm D call. This CDR3 has 13 amino acids. The germline CDR1 and CDR2 sequences are MNHNY and SVGAGI (reference sequence). The V end was cut by 6 bases, the J end by 1 base, with 9 bases between. DNA for the CDR3: TGTGCCAGCAGCCAGCGCGGGAACACTGAAGCTTTCTTT. Protein product: CASSQRGNTEAFF.

This chain connects TRBV6-1 to TRBJ1-1, with D tentatively TRBD1 (6 bases). V gave up 3 bases and J gave up 2 bases, with 16 bases separating them. Looked up from germline, CDR1 is MNHNS and CDR2 is SASEGT. CDR3 length: 16 amino acids. DNA for the CDR3: TGTGCCAGCAGTGACCTAACAGGGTTGGGAAACACTGAAGCTTTCTTT. This sequence encodes CASSDLTGLGNTEAFF.

The chain links TRBV11-2 to TRBJ2-7, with 9 nucleotides matching TRBD1. V lost 1 base to trimming and J lost 7 bases; unmatched junction nucleotides: 5. CDR1 SGHAT and CDR2 FQNNGV come from the germline V gene. The CDR3 sequence is 14 residues long. For the CDR3, the DNA is TGTGCCAGCAGCTTAGGGACAGGGGTGAGTGAGCAGTACTTC. Protein sequence: CASSLGTGVSEQYF.

V and J are TRBV4-1 and TRBJ2-1; maybe TRBD1 (5 bases). The V end was cut by 2 bases, the J end by 8 bases, with 10 bases between. CDR3 length: 13 amino acids. Germline CDR1 is MGHRA and CDR2 is YSYEKL. CDR3 bases: TGCGCCAGCAGCCAAAACCTAGGGGATGAGCAGTTCTTC. It encodes CASSQNLGDEQFF.

The CDR3 sequence is CASSLQDLSYNSPLHF. The CDR3 DNA reads TGTGCCAGCAGCCTACAGGATCTCTCCTATAATTCACCCCTCCACTTT. The chain combines TRBV7-6 with TRBJ1-6; a possible D gene is TRBD1 (5 bases). Trimming shortened V by 5 bases and J by 0 bases, and 11 bases separated the two germline ends. Germline V gene data show CDR1 as SGHVS and CDR2 as FNYEAQ. There are 16 residues in the CDR3.

The DNA of the CDR3 is TGTGCCAGCAGCAAATTCCGGGGTCTCCAGAGCTCTGGGGCCAACGTCCTGACTTTC. It specifies CASSKFRGLQSSGANVLTF. V is TRBV2 and J is TRBJ2-6; maybe TRBD2 (5 bases). Germline V gives CDR1 SNHLY, CDR2 FYNNEI. The length of the CDR3 is 19 residues. Trimming took off 6 bases at V and 0 bases at J, with 21 bases between the two ends. The entire variable domain, with the rest obtained from reference TRBV2 and TRBJ2-6, is as follows: EPEVTQTPSHQVTQMGQEVILRCVPISNHLYFYWYRQILGQKVEFLVSFYNNEISEKSEIFDDQFSVERPDGSNFTLKIRSTKLEDSAMYFCASSKFRGLQSSGANVLTFGAGSRLTVL.

This chain joins TRBV10-3 and TRBJ1-3; TRBD1 agrees at 8 bases. The CDR3 sequence is 16 residues long. V dropped 4 bases and J dropped 0; count of bases not matched to a gene: 5. Germline V lookup: CDR1 ENHRY, CDR2 SYGVKD. DNA of the CDR3: TGTGCCATCAGTGGGGGACAGGAACTCTCTGGAAACACCATATATTTT. Its translation is CAISGGQELSGNTIYF.

V and J are TRBV10-3 and TRBJ2-3, with TRBD2 matching over 10 bases. The V gene's germline CDR1 is ENHRY and CDR2 SYGVKD. With 10 bases clipped from V and 4 bases from J, the junction kept 11 bases outside the gene matches. This CDR3 is 15 amino acids long. The CDR3 nucleotides are TGTGCCACCAACCCCAGCGGGGGGGCCGCAGATACGCAGTATTTT. It codes for CATNPSGGAADTQYF.

The chain has TRBV30 and TRBJ1-2; D is unclear. The CDR3 is made up of 12 amino acids. CDR1 and CDR2 (germline): GTSNPN, SVGIG (reference sequence). Deletions cut 3 bases from V and 8 bases from J, with 13 bases between. CDR3 in DNA: TGTGCCTGGAGAGTGTTGGGTAGCGGCTACACCTTC. Translating gives CAWRVLGSGYTF.

The chain combines TRBV27 with TRBJ2-1; 10 bases match TRBD1. Germline V lookup: CDR1 MNHEY, CDR2 SMNVEV (reference sequence). The CDR3 has 16 residues. Trimming removed 3 bases from V and 7 bases from J; junction bases left unmatched: 9. The CDR3, as DNA: TGTGCCAGCAGTTTTCTCGGGACAGGGGAGAATAATGAGCAGTTCTTC. Translation gives CASSFLGTGENNEQFF.